Following are 5 T cell receptor beta chains from one sample sequenced in a study of blood T cell repertoires in COVID-19. TCRdb's copy holds only in-frame clones and misses some; the assay was immunoSEQ multiplex PCR. The sample shows 150,000 to 200,000 clones, roughly 80% of them seen only once. The sequenced material came from PBMCs or T cells enriched from blood (not recorded which). Receptor source: a woman in her sixties with acute COVID-19.

The gene calls are TRBV3-1 (or the pseudogene TRBV3-2) and TRBJ2-2; 7 positions match TRBD2. Germline V gives CDR1 LGHDT, CDR2 YNNKEL (reference sequence). There are 14 residues in the CDR3. The junction had 6 bases not matched to a gene; V was cut back by 6 bases and J by 5 bases. The CDR3 loop reads CASRGLKMTGELFF. CDR3 in DNA: TGTGCCAGCAGGGGACTAAAGATGACCGGGGAGCTGTTTTTT.

The chain uses TRBV14 and TRBJ2-5; TRBD2 matches at 11 bases. This CDR3 spans 16 amino acids. Germline loops: CDR1 SGHDN, CDR2 FVKESK. J gave up 5 bases and V 1 base, and 6 bases lay outside the gene matches. In nucleotides, the CDR3 is TGTGCCAGCAGCCAAGGAGCTAGCGGGGGGTCGGAGACCCAGTACTTC. Translation gives CASSQGASGGSETQYF.

The V call is TRBV21-1, the J call TRBJ2-4; the tabulated D call, TRBD2, remains unverified against the DNA. TRBV21-1 is flagged as a pseudogene. This CDR3 comprises 16 residues. CDR3 sequence: CASSNYFHLAKNIQYF. The CDR3 DNA reads as TGTGCCAGCAGCAACTACTTCCACTTAGCCAAAAACATTCAGTACTTC.

This clone was found once. The chain links TRBV5-6 to TRBJ2-7; 7 bases match TRBD2. Germline values: CDR1 SGHDT, CDR2 YYEEEE. CDR3 size: 12 residues. V dropped 4 bases and J dropped 7; count of bases not matched to a gene: 5. CDR3 sequence reads: CASSHTGGEQYV. DNA of the CDR3: TGTGCCAGCAGCCACACGGGGGGAGAGCAGTACGTC.

This clone has more than one count but fewer than ten. The V and J genes are TRBV9 and TRBJ2-2, with 8 bases lining up with TRBD1. J gave up 9 bases and V 3 bases, and 10 bases lay outside the gene matches. Germline CDR1 reads SGDLS; CDR2 reads YYNGEE. CDR3 size: 15 residues. Written as DNA, the CDR3 is TGTGCCAGCAGCGACGGACAGGGATGGAACCGGGAGCTGTTTTTT. This sequence encodes CASSDGQGWNRELFF.